This T cell receptor beta chain is drawn from a study of blood T cell repertoires in COVID-19. Study summary: The samples span acute and convalescent COVID-19 from the United States, Italy and Spain. The cDNA or gDNA used as material had been derived from T cells, B-cell-depleted T cells, or PBMCs.

Methods used by the authors: Quantification of nucleated cells was approximated via reference gene primer amplification. Using immunoSEQ multiplex PCR, the repertoire was profiled, and TCRdb retains in-frame clones only, with some absent. V, J and clone size derive from that table, while D and trimming were established from the DNA sequence. The profile shows nearly 250,000 clones, approximately 82% of them singletons. This sequence originates from a woman of 80 years or more with acute or convalescent COVID-19. The sequenced material came from peripheral blood.

CDR3 residues: CASSLGATVNTEAFF. CDR3 bases: TGCGCCAGCAGCTTGGGCGCGACAGTTAACACTGAAGCTTTCTTT. The chain uses TRBV5-1 and TRBJ1-1; tentative D call: TRBD1 (5 bases). Germline V gives CDR1 SGHRS, CDR2 YFSETQ. The CDR3 has 15 amino acids. V shed 0 bases and J shed 2 bases, with 11 bases lying between them.